This entry lists 18 T cell receptor beta chains sequenced from one sample in a study of cytomegalovirus exposure and HLA in healthy donors. Sequenced by immunoSEQ multiplex PCR; TCRdb stores in-frame clones only, minus some. The sample lists approximately 65,000 clones, roughly 95% occurring once. The specimen was PBMCs. All receptors derive from a woman between 18 and 29 years old in good health and CMV-seropositive.

The chain uses TRBV25-1 and TRBJ1-4; D unclear. Germline loops: CDR1 MGHDK, CDR2 SYGVNS. V shed 6 bases and J shed 6 bases, with 14 bases lying between them. This CDR3 contains 14 residues. The CDR3 region is CASSRERDDEKLFF. The CDR3 region has the DNA TGTGCCAGCAGCCGCGAGCGCGATGATGAAAAACTGTTTTTT.

This sequence joins TRBV15 and TRBJ2-1; 10 nucleotides match TRBD2. There are 16 residues in the CDR3. Germline CDR1 reads LNHNV; CDR2 reads YYDKDF (reference sequence). The trim removed 3 bases at V and 2 bases at J, leaving 4 bases unmatched. CDR3 sequence reads: CATSRTGTSAYNEQFF. Written as DNA, the CDR3 is TGTGCCACCAGCAGGACCGGGACTAGCGCCTACAATGAGCAGTTCTTC. Drawing the rest from reference TRBV15 and TRBJ2-1, the complete variable domain is DAMVIQNPRYQVTQFGKPVTLSCSQTLNHNVMYWYQQKSSQAPKLLFHYYDKDFNNEADTPDNFQSRRPNTSFCFLDIRSPGLGDTAMYLCATSRTGTSAYNEQFFGPGTRLTVL.

This chain links TRBV5-4 with TRBJ2-7; D possibly corresponds to TRBD2 (6 bases). CDR1 SGHNT and CDR2 YYREEE come from the germline V gene (reference sequence). The CDR3 has 12 amino acids. Trimming took 4 bases from V and 6 from J, leaving 11 bases between them. CDR3 protein: CASSRGEGEQYF. DNA of the CDR3: TGTGCCAGCAGCCGCGGGGAAGGCGAGCAGTACTTC.

J is TRBJ2-7 and V is TRBV28, with 8 bases lining up with TRBD2. V dropped 0 bases and J dropped 1; count of bases not matched to a gene: 5. CDR3 length: 16 amino acids. The germline V gene encodes CDR1 MDHEN and CDR2 SYDVKM. CDR3 in amino acids: CASSLWRSSGSYEQYF. The CDR3 region has the DNA TGTGCCAGCAGTTTATGGAGGTCTAGCGGGTCCTACGAGCAGTACTTC.

This clone occurred once. V is TRBV6-5 and J is TRBJ1-3; 10 bases are shared with TRBD1. This CDR3 has 15 residues. The V and J ends lost 5 bases and 2 bases, in that order; junction bases with no gene match: 3. CDR1 and CDR2 (germline): MNHEY, SVGAGI. The CDR3 DNA sequence: TGTGCCAGCAGTACCGGGACAGGGGCTGGAAACACCATATATTTT. Translating it yields CASSTGTGAGNTIYF.

The rearrangement joins TRBV6-1 to TRBJ1-5, with 9 bases aligning to TRBD1. The CDR3 covers 17 residues. J gave up 6 bases and V 0 bases, and 9 bases lay outside the gene matches. The germline V gene has CDR1 MNHNS and CDR2 SASEGT. The CDR3 region has the DNA TGTGCCAGCAGTGAAGCGCTGGGGACAGGGATAGGTCAGCCCCAGCATTTT. It translates to CASSEALGTGIGQPQHF.

The chain carries TRBV5-4 and TRBJ2-1; possible D gene TRBD2, 5 bases. The V and J ends lost 2 bases and 6 bases respectively, with 9 bases between them. Looked up from germline, CDR1 is SGHNT and CDR2 is YYREEE (reference sequence). This CDR3 has 13 residues. CDR3 in amino acids: CASSFQDSNEQFF. CDR3 DNA sequence: TGTGCCAGCAGCTTTCAGGACTCCAATGAGCAGTTCTTC.

The chain is built from TRBV29-1 and TRBJ1-2, with 8 nucleotides matching TRBD1. The trim removed 1 base at V and 8 bases at J, leaving 3 bases unmatched. CDR3 length: 12 amino acids. Per the germline V gene, CDR1 is SQVTM and CDR2 is ANQGSEA. DNA for the CDR3: TGCAGCGTTGAAGGGACAGGGATCGGCTACACCTTC. It codes for CSVEGTGIGYTF.

The chain links TRBV4-1 to TRBJ2-1; 10 positions match TRBD2. From germline, CDR1 is MGHRA and CDR2 YSYEKL. J was trimmed by 4 bases and V by 6 bases; bases with no gene match: 9. The CDR3 has 16 residues. CDR3 residues: CASRSPTSGAYNEQFF. The CDR3 DNA follows: TGCGCCAGCAGGAGCCCTACTAGCGGGGCATACAATGAGCAGTTCTTC.

The gene calls are TRBV6-6 and TRBJ2-1; TRBD2 matches 9 bases. Trimming took 9 bases from V and 7 from J; bases not matched to a gene: 7. The CDR3 contains 13 residues. Germline V gene data show CDR1 as MNHNY and CDR2 as SVGAGI (reference sequence). CDR3 nucleotide sequence: TGTGCCAGTGGGCGGGAGGGCCGAAATGAGCAGTTCTTC. Translating it yields CASGREGRNEQFF.

This chain connects TRBV21-1 to TRBJ2-7; whether TRBD1, the table's D call, matches the DNA was not checked. TRBV21-1 counts as a pseudogene. This CDR3 has 12 residues. CDR3 region: CASSSHSYEQYF. The CDR3 coding sequence is TGTGCCAGCAGCTCACATTCCTACGAGCAGTACTTC.

V usage is TRBV27 and J usage is TRBJ1-4; 7 nucleotides align to TRBD1. Germline V gene data show CDR1 as MNHEY and CDR2 as SMNVEV (reference sequence). V lost 5 bases and J lost 7; bases outside the gene matches: 7. The CDR3 totals 14 residues. CDR3 nucleotides: TGTGCCAGCAGTCTACGACAGGGCCGTGAAAAACTGTTTTTT. It encodes CASSLRQGREKLFF.

This chain uses TRBV7-9 with TRBJ1-2; no reliable D call. The germline V gene has CDR1 SEHNR and CDR2 FQNEAQ (reference sequence). Trimming stripped 1 base from V and 6 bases from J, with 18 bases between. The CDR3 covers 16 residues. The CDR3 bases are TGTGCCAGCAGCTTAGGTGGTTCAGCGCTCTTCGATGGCTACACCTTC. Encoded protein: CASSLGGSALFDGYTF.

V gene TRBV6-6 combines with J gene TRBJ2-7; TRBD2 matches 9 bases. The CDR3 loop spans 15 amino acids. CDR1 is MNHNY and CDR2 is SVGAGI in the germline V gene (reference sequence). The V gene end was trimmed by 0 bases and the J gene end by 3 bases; junction bases not matched to a gene: 3. CDR3: CASSYSVAGVYEQYF. The CDR3 DNA reads TGTGCCAGCAGTTACTCGGTAGCGGGAGTCTACGAGCAGTACTTC.

J is TRBJ2-7 and V is TRBV13; D call uncertain. The CDR3 runs 16 residues. V gave up 2 bases and J gave up 0 bases, with 14 bases separating them. Germline CDR1 PRHDT, CDR2 FYEKMQ (reference sequence). This CDR3 is CASSLNFGGRSYEQYF. CDR3 sequence (DNA): TGTGCCAGCAGCTTAAATTTCGGCGGCCGCTCCTACGAGCAGTACTTC.

This rearrangement joins TRBV30 to TRBJ2-2; D might be TRBD1 (5 bases). Germline loops: CDR1 GTSNPN, CDR2 SVGIG (reference sequence). Trimming removed 4 bases at V and 4 bases at J, with 13 bases between. CDR3 length: 14 amino acids. In DNA, the CDR3 is TGTGCCTGGACTTTAGGGGCCAGCACCGGGGAGCTGTTTTTT. This gives the protein CAWTLGASTGELFF. Complete variable domain (other parts from reference TRBV30 and TRBJ2-2): SQTIHQWPATLVQPVGSPLSLECTVEGTSNPNLYWYRQAAGRGLQLLFYSVGIGQISSEVPQNLSASRPQDRQFILSSKKLLLSDSGFYLCAWTLGASTGELFFGEGSRLTVL.

This rearrangement joins TRBV30 to TRBJ2-7; perhaps TRBD1 as D (6 bases). V lost 5 bases and J lost 7, with 15 bases in between. Germline assignment: CDR1 GTSNPN and CDR2 SVGIG (reference sequence). This CDR3 is built from 12 residues. The CDR3 nucleotides are TGTGCCTGGGGCTCGGACAGTCGGGAGCAGTACTTC. Translation gives CAWGSDSREQYF.

The CDR3 region has the DNA TGCGCCAGCAGCCATAGCCTTCAAGAGGAGACCCAGTACTTC. It encodes CASSHSLQEETQYF. The chain couples TRBV4-1 to TRBJ2-5; D is undetermined. V was cut by 3 bases and J by 5 bases, with 13 bases left in between. CDR1 is MGHRA, CDR2 YSYEKL, per germline. CDR3 size: 14 residues.